The sequence of this T cell receptor beta chain was determined in a study of blood T cell repertoires in COVID-19. As for the study in general: Material from acute and convalescent COVID-19 was sourced from the United States, Italy and Spain. In each case, the material was cDNA or gDNA derived from T cells, B-cell-depleted T cells, or PBMCs.

Per the original data handling: Amplification with reference gene primers provided the estimates of nucleated cell counts. The repertoire was sequenced with immunoSEQ multiplex PCR; TCRdb's copy has only in-frame clones and lacks some. V and J calls and clone size are as listed in that table; D and trimming were resolved from the DNA. Of over 50,000 clones in the sample, 90% to 95% were seen once. Sequenced input: peripheral blood. The sequence derives from a woman in her sixties with active or convalescent COVID-19.

In DNA form, the CDR3 reads TGTGCCAGCAGTTACTCGGGACAGGGGGCTGGAGATACGCAGTATTTT. Encoded protein: CASSYSGQGAGDTQYF. The chain is built from TRBV6-6 and TRBJ2-3; 12 positions agree with TRBD1. The CDR3 runs 16 residues. Germline trimming cut 0 bases from V and 5 bases from J; bases unmatched to any gene: 3. Germline loops: CDR1 MNHNY, CDR2 SVGAGI (reference sequence).